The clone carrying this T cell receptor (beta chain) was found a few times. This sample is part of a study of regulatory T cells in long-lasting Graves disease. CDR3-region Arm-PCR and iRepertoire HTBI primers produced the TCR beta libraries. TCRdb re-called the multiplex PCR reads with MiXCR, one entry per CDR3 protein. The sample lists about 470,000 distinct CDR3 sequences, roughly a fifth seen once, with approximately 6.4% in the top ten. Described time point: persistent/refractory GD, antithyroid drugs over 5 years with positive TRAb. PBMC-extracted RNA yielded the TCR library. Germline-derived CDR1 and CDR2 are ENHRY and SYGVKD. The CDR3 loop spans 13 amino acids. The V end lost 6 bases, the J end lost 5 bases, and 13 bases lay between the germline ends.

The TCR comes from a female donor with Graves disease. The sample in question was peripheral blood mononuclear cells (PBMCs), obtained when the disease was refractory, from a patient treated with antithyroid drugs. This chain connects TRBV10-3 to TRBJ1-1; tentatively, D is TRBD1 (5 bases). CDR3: CAIRNQGGTEAFF. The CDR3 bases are TGTGCCATCAGGAATCAGGGCGGAACTGAAGCTTTCTTT.